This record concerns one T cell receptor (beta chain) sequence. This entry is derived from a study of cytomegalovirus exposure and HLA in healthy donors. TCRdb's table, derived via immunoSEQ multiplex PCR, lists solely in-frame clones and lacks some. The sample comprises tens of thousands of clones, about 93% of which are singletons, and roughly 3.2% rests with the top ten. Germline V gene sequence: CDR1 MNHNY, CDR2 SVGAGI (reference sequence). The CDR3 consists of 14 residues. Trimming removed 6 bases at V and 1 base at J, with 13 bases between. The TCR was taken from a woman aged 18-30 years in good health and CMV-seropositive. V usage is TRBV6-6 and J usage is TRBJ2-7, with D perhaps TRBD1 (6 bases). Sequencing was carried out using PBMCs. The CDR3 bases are TGTGCCAGCAGACTCTCCGGACAGTCCTACGAGCAGTACTTC. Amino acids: CASRLSGQSYEQYF.